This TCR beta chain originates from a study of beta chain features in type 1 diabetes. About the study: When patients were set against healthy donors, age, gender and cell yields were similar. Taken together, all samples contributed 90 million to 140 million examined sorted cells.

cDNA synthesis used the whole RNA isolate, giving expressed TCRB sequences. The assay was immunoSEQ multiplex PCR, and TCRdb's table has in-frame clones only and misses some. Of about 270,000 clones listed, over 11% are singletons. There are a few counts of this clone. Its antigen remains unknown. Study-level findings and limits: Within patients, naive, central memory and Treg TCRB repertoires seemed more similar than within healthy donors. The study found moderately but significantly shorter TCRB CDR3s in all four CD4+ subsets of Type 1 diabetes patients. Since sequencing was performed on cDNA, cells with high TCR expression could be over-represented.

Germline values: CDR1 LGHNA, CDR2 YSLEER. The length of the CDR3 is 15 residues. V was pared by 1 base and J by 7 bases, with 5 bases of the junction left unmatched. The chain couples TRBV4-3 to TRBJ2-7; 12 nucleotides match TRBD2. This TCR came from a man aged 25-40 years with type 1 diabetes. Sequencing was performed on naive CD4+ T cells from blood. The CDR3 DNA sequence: TGCGCCAGCAGCCAAGGACTAGCGGGAGCCCGGGAGCAGTACTTC. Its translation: CASSQGLAGAREQYF.